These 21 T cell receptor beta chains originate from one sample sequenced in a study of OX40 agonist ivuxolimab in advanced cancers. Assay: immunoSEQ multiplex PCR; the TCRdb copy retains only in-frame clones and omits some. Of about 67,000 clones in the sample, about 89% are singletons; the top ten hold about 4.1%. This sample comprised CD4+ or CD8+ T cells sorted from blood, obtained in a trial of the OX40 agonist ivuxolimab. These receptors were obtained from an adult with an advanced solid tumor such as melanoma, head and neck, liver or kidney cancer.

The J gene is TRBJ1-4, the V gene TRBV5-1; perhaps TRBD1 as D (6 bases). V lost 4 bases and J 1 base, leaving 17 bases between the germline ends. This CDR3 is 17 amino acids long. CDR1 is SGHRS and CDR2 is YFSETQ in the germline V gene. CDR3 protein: CASSMGGQGRTNEKLFF. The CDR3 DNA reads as TGCGCCAGCAGCATGGGGGGGCAAGGAAGAACTAATGAAAAACTGTTTTTT.

CDR3 in amino acids: CASSQGRQQGQPQHF. The CDR3 region has the DNA TGCGCCAGCAGCCAAGGGCGGCAGCAGGGACAGCCCCAGCATTTT. The V and J genes are TRBV4-1 and TRBJ1-5; tentative D call: TRBD1 (5 bases). This CDR3 region has 15 residues. The V gene lost 1 base and the J gene lost 7 bases, with 14 bases spanning the gap. Germline assignment: CDR1 MGHRA and CDR2 YSYEKL.

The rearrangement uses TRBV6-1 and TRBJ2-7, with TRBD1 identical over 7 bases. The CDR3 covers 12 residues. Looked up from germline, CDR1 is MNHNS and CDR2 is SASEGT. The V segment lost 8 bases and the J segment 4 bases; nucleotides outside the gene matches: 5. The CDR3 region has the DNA TGTGCCAGCGGACAGGTCCAGTACGAGCAGTACTTC. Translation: CASGQVQYEQYF.

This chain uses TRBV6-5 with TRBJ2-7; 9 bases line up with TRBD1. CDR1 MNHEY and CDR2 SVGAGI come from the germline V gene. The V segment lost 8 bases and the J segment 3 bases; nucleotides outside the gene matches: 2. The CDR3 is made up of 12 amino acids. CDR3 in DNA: TGTGCCAGCCGGGACAGGGTCTACGAGCAGTACTTC. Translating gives CASRDRVYEQYF.

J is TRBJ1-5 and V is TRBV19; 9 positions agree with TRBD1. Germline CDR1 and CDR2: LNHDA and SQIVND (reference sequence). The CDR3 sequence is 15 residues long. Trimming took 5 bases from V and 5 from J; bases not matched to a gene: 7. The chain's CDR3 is CASSLQGARDQPQHF. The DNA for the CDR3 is TGTGCCAGTAGTTTACAGGGGGCGCGGGATCAGCCCCAGCATTTT.

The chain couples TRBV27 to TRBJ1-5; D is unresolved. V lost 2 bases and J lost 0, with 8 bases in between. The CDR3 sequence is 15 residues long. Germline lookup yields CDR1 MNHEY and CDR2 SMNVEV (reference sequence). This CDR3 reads CASSLTPSSNQPQHF. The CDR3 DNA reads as TGTGCCAGCAGTTTAACCCCCTCTAGCAATCAGCCCCAGCATTTT.

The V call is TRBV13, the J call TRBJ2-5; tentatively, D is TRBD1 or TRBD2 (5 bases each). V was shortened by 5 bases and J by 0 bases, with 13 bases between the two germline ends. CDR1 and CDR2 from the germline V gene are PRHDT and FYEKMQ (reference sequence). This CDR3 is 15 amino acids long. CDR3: CASSPRGSYQETQYF. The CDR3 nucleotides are TGTGCCAGCAGCCCACGGGGCAGTTACCAAGAGACCCAGTACTTC.

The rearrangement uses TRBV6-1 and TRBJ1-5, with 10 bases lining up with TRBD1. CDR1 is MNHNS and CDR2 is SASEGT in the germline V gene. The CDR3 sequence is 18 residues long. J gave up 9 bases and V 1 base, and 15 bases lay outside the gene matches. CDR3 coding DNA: TGTGCCAGCAGTGAAGTCAGGACTGGACAGGGGGGTCCAAGGCCCCAGCATTTT. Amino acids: CASSEVRTGQGGPRPQHF.

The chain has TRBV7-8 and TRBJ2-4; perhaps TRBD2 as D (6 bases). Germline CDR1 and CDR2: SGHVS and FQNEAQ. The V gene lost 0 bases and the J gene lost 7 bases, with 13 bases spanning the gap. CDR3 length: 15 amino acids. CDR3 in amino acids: CASSLAPGVRNIQYF. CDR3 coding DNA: TGTGCCAGCAGCTTAGCCCCGGGGGTGAGGAACATTCAGTACTTC.

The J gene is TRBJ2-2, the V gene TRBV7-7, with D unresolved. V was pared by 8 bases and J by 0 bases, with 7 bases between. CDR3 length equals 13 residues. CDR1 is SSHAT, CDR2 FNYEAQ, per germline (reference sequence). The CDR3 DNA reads TGTGCCAGCCGACTCACGAACACCGGGGAGCTGTTTTTT. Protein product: CASRLTNTGELFF.

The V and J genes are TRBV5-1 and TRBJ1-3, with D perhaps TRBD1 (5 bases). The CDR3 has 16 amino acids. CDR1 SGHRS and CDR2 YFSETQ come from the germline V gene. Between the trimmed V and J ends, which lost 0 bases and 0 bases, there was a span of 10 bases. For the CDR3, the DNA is TGCGCCAGCAGCTTGGGGACAACATACTCTGGAAACACCATATATTTT. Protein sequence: CASSLGTTYSGNTIYF. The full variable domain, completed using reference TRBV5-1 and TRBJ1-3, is KAGVTQTPRYLIKTRGQQVTLSCSPISGHRSVSWYQQTPGQGLQFLFEYFSETQRNKGNFPGRFSGRQFSNSRSEMNVSTLELGDSALYLCASSLGTTYSGNTIYFGEGSWLTVV.

Here the CDR3 reads CASSSRTGPYEQYF. The CDR3 nucleotides are TGTGCCAGCAGTTCAAGGACAGGGCCCTACGAGCAGTACTTC. This chain joins TRBV11-1 and TRBJ2-7; the match to TRBD1 covers 8 bases. CDR3 length equals 14 residues. V trimming: 6 bases; J trimming: 2 bases; junction bases outside the gene matches: 6. Germline assignment: CDR1 SGHAT and CDR2 FQDESV (reference sequence).

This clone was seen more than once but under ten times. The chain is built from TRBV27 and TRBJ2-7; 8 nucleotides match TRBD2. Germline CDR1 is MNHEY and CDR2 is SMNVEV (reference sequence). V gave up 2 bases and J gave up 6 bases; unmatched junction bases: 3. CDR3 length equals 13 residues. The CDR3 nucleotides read TGTGCCAGCAGTTTAAGGGCGGGAGGCGAGCAGTACTTC. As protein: CASSLRAGGEQYF.

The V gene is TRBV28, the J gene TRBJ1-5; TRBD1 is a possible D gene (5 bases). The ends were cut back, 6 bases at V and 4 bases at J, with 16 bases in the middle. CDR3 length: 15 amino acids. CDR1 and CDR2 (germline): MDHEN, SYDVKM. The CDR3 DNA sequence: TGTGCCAGCAGCCCGCGGCAGGGCTCGAATCAGCCCCAGCATTTT. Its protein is CASSPRQGSNQPQHF.

The CDR3 loop is CASSLEVSQNIQYF. As DNA, the CDR3 is TGTGCCAGCAGCTTAGAGGTCAGTCAAAACATTCAGTACTTC. The chain links TRBV7-2 to TRBJ2-4; no clear D gene. The CDR3 loop spans 14 amino acids. The germline gives CDR1 SGHTA, CDR2 FQGNSA. V lost 1 base to trimming and J lost 5 bases, with 9 bases between them.

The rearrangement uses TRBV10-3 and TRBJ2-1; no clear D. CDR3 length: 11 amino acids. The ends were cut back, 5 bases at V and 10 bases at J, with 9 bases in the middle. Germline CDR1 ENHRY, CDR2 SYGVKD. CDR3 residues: CAISPDDEQFF. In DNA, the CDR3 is TGTGCCATCAGTCCGGACGACGAGCAGTTCTTC.

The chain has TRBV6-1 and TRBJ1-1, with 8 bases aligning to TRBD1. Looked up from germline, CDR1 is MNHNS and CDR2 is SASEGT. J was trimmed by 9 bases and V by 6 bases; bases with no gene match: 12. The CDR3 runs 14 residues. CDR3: CASRDRARYEKAFF. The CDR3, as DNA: TGTGCCAGCAGGGACAGGGCCCGGTACGAGAAAGCTTTCTTT.

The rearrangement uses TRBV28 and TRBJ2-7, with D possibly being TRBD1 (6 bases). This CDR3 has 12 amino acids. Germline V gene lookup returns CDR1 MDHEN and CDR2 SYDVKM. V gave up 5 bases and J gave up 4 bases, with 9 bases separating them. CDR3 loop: CASSITGYEQYF. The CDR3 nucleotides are TGTGCCAGCAGTATCACAGGGTACGAGCAGTACTTC.

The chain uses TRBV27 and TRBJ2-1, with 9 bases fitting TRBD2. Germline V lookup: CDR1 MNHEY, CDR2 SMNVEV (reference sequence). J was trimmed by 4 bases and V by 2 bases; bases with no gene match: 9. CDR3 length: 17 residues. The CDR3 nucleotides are TGTGCCAGCAGTTTAACAAGGCGGGAGGGGGCTTACAATGAGCAGTTCTTC. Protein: CASSLTRREGAYNEQFF.

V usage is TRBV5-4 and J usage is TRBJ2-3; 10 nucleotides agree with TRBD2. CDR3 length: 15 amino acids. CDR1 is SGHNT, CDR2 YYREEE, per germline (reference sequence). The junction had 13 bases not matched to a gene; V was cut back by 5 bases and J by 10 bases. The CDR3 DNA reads TGTGCCAGCAGTTCCGCCGGACTAGCGGCGATGGCGCAGTATTTT. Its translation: CASSSAGLAAMAQYF.

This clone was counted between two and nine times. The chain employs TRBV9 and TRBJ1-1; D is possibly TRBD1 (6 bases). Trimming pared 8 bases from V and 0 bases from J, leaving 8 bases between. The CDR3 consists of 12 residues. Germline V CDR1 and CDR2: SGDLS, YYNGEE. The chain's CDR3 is CASGQMNTEAFF. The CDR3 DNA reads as TGTGCCAGTGGACAGATGAACACTGAAGCTTTCTTT.